This T cell receptor (beta chain) came from a study of control samples from healthy donors and cancer patients. Assay used: immunoSEQ multiplex PCR; TCRdb lists only in-frame clones, some missing. The sample shows 50,000 to 65,000 clones, over 75% of them seen only once. V dropped 0 bases and J dropped 0 bases, with 11 bases sitting between them. The CDR3 is made up of 17 amino acids. Germline V gene lookup returns CDR1 LGHDT and CDR2 YNNKEL (reference sequence). V is TRBV3-1 (or the pseudogene TRBV3-2) and J is TRBJ2-2; D call uncertain. This TCR derives from a woman aged 45 to 65 with colorectal cancer. Sequenced: PBMCs. The CDR3: CASSQDITLANTGELFF. In DNA, the CDR3 is TGTGCCAGCAGCCAAGACATTACACTCGCGAACACCGGGGAGCTGTTTTTT.